The 12 T cell receptor beta chains below were found in one sample sequenced in a study of T cells expressing NK-cell markers. TCRdb reanalyzed the 5' RACE reads, giving one entry per CDR3 protein sequence and no DNA. This listing includes 400,000 to 500,000 distinct CDR3 sequences. Sequencing was carried out using blood T cells: a sorted CD56 or NKG2C T cell subset, CD4+ or CD8+ T cells, or bulk PBMC T cells (not recorded which). The receptors derive from a woman aged 18 to 75 in good health.

The chain couples TRBV6-2 or TRBV6-3 to TRBJ2-1; TCRdb selects TRBD2, and the lack of DNA leaves this call unchecked. Germline V gives CDR1 MNHEY, CDR2 SVGEGT. The CDR3 loop spans 15 amino acids. The chain's CDR3 is CASRDTSGPYNEQFF.

This rearrangement joins TRBV7-9 to TRBJ2-4; TCRdb reports TRBD2, a call that lacks DNA to check it against. This CDR3 comprises 14 residues. Germline CDR1 and CDR2: SEHNR and FQNEAQ (reference sequence). CDR3 sequence reads: CASSPSGRSNIQYF. The full variable domain, completed using reference TRBV7-9 and TRBJ2-4, is DTGVSQNPRHKITKRGQNVTFRCDPISEHNRLYWYRQTLGQGPEFLTYFQNEAQLEKSRLLSDRFSAERPKGSFSTLEIQRTEQGDSAMYLCASSPSGRSNIQYFGAGTRLSVL.

The chain joins TRBV20-1 to TRBJ1-2; TCRdb's D gene call, TRBD1, goes unchecked for lack of DNA. Per the germline V gene, CDR1 is DFQATT and CDR2 is SNEGSKA (reference sequence). The CDR3 runs to 12 residues. This CDR3 is CSARAGGLGYTF.

The rearrangement uses TRBV12-3 or TRBV12-4 and TRBJ2-1; TCRdb outputs TRBD2, but without DNA this stays unchecked. The length of the CDR3 is 17 residues. The CDR3 region is CASSFLAGDLTWNEQFF.

This chain joins TRBV10-3 and TRBJ2-7. Germline CDR1 reads ENHRY; CDR2 reads SYGVKD. This CDR3 has 11 residues. The CDR3 spells CAIRGNYEQYF.

The chain joins TRBV12-5 to TRBJ1-1. This CDR3 has 15 residues. Germline CDR1 LGHNT, CDR2 FRNRAP. Here the CDR3 reads CASGQGRSLGTEAFF.

The J gene is TRBJ1-2, the V gene TRBV20-1. From germline, CDR1 is DFQATT and CDR2 SNEGSKA (reference sequence). The CDR3 has 14 residues. The CDR3 region is CSASLAGTSDGYTF.

The rearrangement joins TRBV12-3 or TRBV12-4 to TRBJ1-1; TCRdb reports TRBD1, a call that lacks DNA to check it against. This CDR3 contains 15 residues. CDR3 in amino acids: CASSGQGAMNTEAFF.

The chain has TRBV12-3 or TRBV12-4 and TRBJ1-1. This CDR3 has 13 amino acids. This CDR3 reads CASSWKGYTEAFF.

The chain recombines TRBV30 with TRBJ1-2; no DNA is available, so the TRBD1 call from TCRdb remains unchecked. Germline CDR1 is GTSNPN and CDR2 is SVGIG (reference sequence). This CDR3 is built from 13 residues. The chain's CDR3 is CAWRKDRAAGYTF. Looking up the rest from reference TRBV30 and TRBJ1-2 gives the full variable domain: SQTIHQWPATLVQPVGSPLSLECTVEGTSNPNLYWYRQAAGRGLQLLFYSVGIGQISSEVPQNLSASRPQDRQFILSSKKLLLSDSGFYLCAWRKDRAAGYTFGSGTRLTVV.

The rearrangement joins TRBV10-3 to TRBJ2-5; the TRBD2 assignment by TCRdb is unverifiable without DNA. The germline V gene encodes CDR1 ENHRY and CDR2 SYGVKD. This CDR3 has 16 residues. Here the CDR3 reads CAISETSGGAEETQYF.

V usage is TRBV11-2 and J usage is TRBJ2-3; TCRdb returns TRBD1, unconfirmable since there is no DNA. There are 15 residues in the CDR3. CDR1 and CDR2 from the germline V gene are SGHAT and FQNNGV. This CDR3 is CASSLSTRNADTQYF. Drawing the rest from reference TRBV11-2 and TRBJ2-3, the complete variable domain is EAGVAQSPRYKIIEKRQSVAFWCNPISGHATLYWYQQILGQGPKLLIQFQNNGVVDDSQLPKDRFSAERLKGVDSTLKIQPAKLEDSAVYLCASSLSTRNADTQYFGPGTRLTVL.